Below are 10 T cell receptor beta chains sequenced from a single sample in a study of control samples from healthy donors and cancer patients. Profiling relied on immunoSEQ multiplex PCR, and the TCRdb table lists in-frame clones only, not all of them. In the table there are 75,000 to 100,000 clones, approximately 89% of which are singletons. The specimen was blood. All receptors come from a man aged 45 to 65 in good health.

This clone was recorded only once. The V call is TRBV12-3 or TRBV12-4, the J call TRBJ1-1; possibly TRBD1 for D (5 bases). Trimming pared 4 bases from V and 7 bases from J, leaving 13 bases between. There are 13 residues in the CDR3. The CDR3, as DNA: TGTGCCAGCAGTTCGGACCAGGGATATGAAGCTTTCTTT. As protein: CASSSDQGYEAFF.

This clone has only one observation. The J gene is TRBJ2-3, the V gene TRBV5-1; D is possibly TRBD1 (7 bases). Per the germline V gene, CDR1 is SGHRS and CDR2 is YFSETQ. The CDR3 is 15 residues long. V gave up 0 bases and J gave up 4 bases, with 12 bases separating them. CDR3 residues: CASSLAGRGADTQYF. The CDR3 DNA follows: TGCGCCAGCAGCTTGGCAGGCAGGGGGGCAGATACGCAGTATTTT.

J is TRBJ2-5 and V is TRBV18; 8 positions match TRBD2. The CDR3 contains 15 residues. V trimming: 2 bases; J trimming: 4 bases; junction bases outside the gene matches: 6. Per germline, CDR1 KGHSH and CDR2 LQKENI. The DNA of the CDR3 is TGTGCCAGCTCACCAATCGGGGGGGCTAGAGAGACCCAGTACTTC. Encoded protein: CASSPIGGARETQYF.

V and J are TRBV25-1 and TRBJ1-6; a possible D gene is TRBD1 (6 bases). Germline V gives CDR1 MGHDK, CDR2 SYGVNS. V was cut by 2 bases and J by 7 bases, with 15 bases left in between. The CDR3 runs to 16 residues. The CDR3 is CASSESRGAGNSPLHF. The DNA of the CDR3 is TGTGCCAGCAGTGAAAGCAGGGGCGCGGGGAATTCACCCCTCCACTTT. The variable domain in full, completed from reference TRBV25-1 and TRBJ1-6, reads EADIYQTPRYLVIGTGKKITLECSQTMGHDKMYWYQQDPGMELHLIHYSYGVNSTEKGDLSSESTVSRIRTEHFPLTLESARPSHTSQYLCASSESRGAGNSPLHFGNGTRLTVT.

This clone has just one count. This chain joins TRBV3-1 (or the pseudogene TRBV3-2) and TRBJ2-7; perhaps TRBD1 as D (5 bases). Per germline, CDR1 LGHDT and CDR2 YNNKEL (reference sequence). V lost 5 bases, J lost 1 base, and 6 bases lay in between. CDR3 length: 12 residues. The CDR3 DNA follows: TGTGCCAGCAGCGCAGGGTCCTACGAGCAGTACTTC. Protein: CASSAGSYEQYF.

The rearrangement uses TRBV9 and TRBJ2-1; perhaps TRBD1 as D (6 bases). Trimming left V 1 base short and J 8 bases short, with 19 bases between. The germline CDR1 and CDR2 sequences are SGDLS and YYNGEE. CDR3 length equals 16 residues. The CDR3 DNA reads TGTGCCAGCAGCGTACTCTTAGGGGGAAAAGTGGATGAGCAGTTCTTC. It specifies CASSVLLGGKVDEQFF.

The V and J genes are TRBV6-5 and TRBJ2-4; TRBD1 matches at 7 bases. The CDR3 has 15 amino acids. Trimming took 5 bases from V and 3 from J; bases not matched to a gene: 7. Germline V gene sequence: CDR1 MNHEY, CDR2 SVGAGI. In DNA, the CDR3 is TGTGCCAGCAGTCTACAGGGGTCTGGCAAAAACATTCAGTACTTC. The encoded protein is CASSLQGSGKNIQYF.

V is TRBV18 and J is TRBJ1-2; 10 bases map to TRBD1. Germline values: CDR1 KGHSH, CDR2 LQKENI. The CDR3 extends over 17 amino acids. V shed 4 bases and J 4 bases; nucleotides not matched to a gene: 12. DNA of the CDR3: TGTGCCAGCTCACGAGGCCAGGGACAGGGGAGTTCCTATGGCTACACCTTC. This gives the protein CASSRGQGQGSSYGYTF.

The chain carries TRBV14 and TRBJ2-5, with D unclear. V gave up 4 bases and J gave up 5 bases, with 8 bases separating them. Germline values: CDR1 SGHDN, CDR2 FVKESK. This CDR3 contains 12 residues. The CDR3 DNA follows: TGTGCCAGCAGCCCCCTCGAGGAGACCCAGTACTTC. Its protein is CASSPLEETQYF.

J is TRBJ1-2 and V is TRBV5-1, with D possibly being TRBD1 (6 bases). CDR1 SGHRS and CDR2 YFSETQ come from the germline V gene. Trimming took 0 bases from V and 0 from J, leaving 12 bases between them. This CDR3 spans 16 amino acids. The CDR3 protein is CASSLDGDTSNYGYTF. CDR3 DNA: TGCGCCAGCAGCTTGGATGGGGACACTTCTAACTATGGCTACACCTTC. The whole variable domain, filled in from reference TRBV5-1 and TRBJ1-2, reads KAGVTQTPRYLIKTRGQQVTLSCSPISGHRSVSWYQQTPGQGLQFLFEYFSETQRNKGNFPGRFSGRQFSNSRSEMNVSTLELGDSALYLCASSLDGDTSNYGYTFGSGTRLTVV.